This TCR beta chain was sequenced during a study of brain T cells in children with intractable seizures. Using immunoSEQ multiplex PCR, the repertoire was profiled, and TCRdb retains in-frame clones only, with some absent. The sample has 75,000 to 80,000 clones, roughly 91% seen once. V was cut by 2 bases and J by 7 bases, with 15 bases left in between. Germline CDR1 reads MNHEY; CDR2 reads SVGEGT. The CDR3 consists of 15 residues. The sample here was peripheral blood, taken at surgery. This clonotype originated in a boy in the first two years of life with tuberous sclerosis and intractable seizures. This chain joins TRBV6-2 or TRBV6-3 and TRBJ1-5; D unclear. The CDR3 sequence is CASSYADVRKQPQHF. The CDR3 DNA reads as TGTGCCAGCAGTTACGCGGATGTCCGTAAGCAGCCCCAGCATTTT.